This T cell receptor (beta chain) was recovered during a study of control samples from healthy donors and cancer patients. Here immunoSEQ multiplex PCR was the method, and the copy in TCRdb shows in-frame clones only, minus some. The sample holds about 110,000 clones; about nine tenths are singletons and the top ten take about 4.2%. V shed 8 bases and J shed 4 bases, with 14 bases lying between them. CDR3 length: 13 amino acids. This receptor was identified in a human donor in good health. The donor label of this sample is uncertain. The rearrangement links TRBV12-3 or TRBV12-4 to TRBJ1-1; a weak D match, TRBD1 (6 bases). Material: blood. The CDR3, as DNA: TGTGCCAGCGCAGGGGAGGGAAGCACTGAAGCTTTCTTT. Translating gives CASAGEGSTEAFF.